This T cell receptor beta chain appears in the sequencing data of a study of T cell responses to AZD1222 COVID-19 vaccine. This CDR3 has 13 residues. Trimming pared 1 base from V and 6 bases from J, leaving 9 bases between. Germline CDR1 is LGHDT and CDR2 is YNNKEL (reference sequence). The table came from immunoSEQ multiplex PCR; TCRdb's copy has only in-frame clones and leaves some out. The sample contains about 120,000 clones, about 90% of which appear only once. This clonotype was obtained from an adult in good health. The source material was peripheral blood, sampled on day 0 of AZD1222 vaccination. The genes are TRBV3-1 (or the pseudogene TRBV3-2) and TRBJ1-2; D is uncertain. DNA of the CDR3: TGTGCCAGCAGCCAAGGGACCCTCCATGGCTACACCTTC. Its translation is CASSQGTLHGYTF.